A selection of T cell receptor beta chains follows, all from one sample in a study of cytomegalovirus exposure and HLA in healthy donors. Profiling relied on immunoSEQ multiplex PCR, and the TCRdb table lists in-frame clones only, not all of them. This table has around 210,000 clones, around 84% appearing once. Sequencing input: PBMCs. The receptors derive from a girl aged 2-10 years in good health and CMV-seronegative. The CDR3 runs from the conserved cysteine through the conserved F or W. D genes are given only for firm matches. Not all rows give a size; the values are once, few, many and, for expanded clones, a class.

v_call	j_call	d_call	clone_size	cdr3_nt	cdr3_aa
TRBV7-2	TRBJ2-4	.	.	TGTGCCAGCAGCTTAGGGGCAGGGGCCAAAAACATTCAGTACTTC	CASSLGAGAKNIQYF
TRBV5-4	TRBJ1-2	TRBD1	.	TGTGCCAGCAAACCGGGACAGGAGGTATATGGCTACACCTTC	CASKPGQEVYGYTF
TRBV7-6	TRBJ2-2	.	.	TGTGCCAGCAGCCCCGGGGACTCCAGGGGGACCGGGGAGCTGCTTTTT	CASSPGDSRGTGELLF
TRBV6-5	TRBJ1-2	.	.	TGTGCCAGCAGTTACCTTCCAGGGCCCACGGTCTATGGCTACACCTTC	CASSYLPGPTVYGYTF
TRBV7-2	TRBJ2-7	TRBD1	.	TGTGCCAGCAGCTTAGCCCTGAGGACAGGCGAAACCTACGAGCAGTACTTC	CASSLALRTGETYEQYF
TRBV10-3	TRBJ2-7	TRBD2	.	TGTGCCATCAGTGGGACTAGCGGGGGGACCTACGAGCAGTACTTC	CAISGTSGGTYEQYF
TRBV5-4	TRBJ1-1	TRBD1	.	TGTGCCAGCAACAATCGGGCACAGGGGTCGACTGAAGCTTTCTTT	CASNNRAQGSTEAFF
TRBV27	TRBJ2-7	TRBD1	.	TGTGCCAGCACCAAGATGACAGGGTCCGAGCAGTACTTC	CASTKMTGSEQYF
TRBV7-9	TRBJ2-7	TRBD1	once	TGTGCCAGCTCTCCCTGGGGCAGGGGGTCTAGCTCCTACGAGCAGTACTTC	CASSPWGRGSSSYEQYF
TRBV7-3	TRBJ1-2	TRBD1	.	TGTGCCAGCAGCTCGAGACAGGGGTTATTCCATGGCTACACCTTC	CASSSRQGLFHGYTF
TRBV29-1	TRBJ1-2	.	.	TGCAGCGTTGGCCCTACCTCGACAGCCTCTACCTATGGCTACACCTTC	CSVGPTSTASTYGYTF
TRBV7-9	TRBJ1-4	.	.	TGTGCCAGCAGCTTACGGGGCGGGGAGGGCGCAACTAATGAAAAACTGTTTTTT	CASSLRGGEGATNEKLFF
TRBV4-1	TRBJ1-3	.	.	TGCGCCAGCAGCCAAGAAAGGGGAAAGTCTGGAAACACCATATATTTT	CASSQERGKSGNTIYF
TRBV27	TRBJ1-2	TRBD1	.	TGTGCCAGCAGCTCAAACCTCCGACAGGGCCCTTATGGCTACACCTTC	CASSSNLRQGPYGYTF
TRBV30	TRBJ1-1	.	.	TGTGCCTGGACTAGTTTTATAAACACTGAAGCTTTCTTT	CAWTSFINTEAFF
TRBV9	TRBJ1-2	TRBD1	.	TGTGCCAGCAGCGTAGCTCAAAGACAGGGAGGAGGCTACACCTTC	CASSVAQRQGGGYTF
TRBV5-1	TRBJ1-4	.	.	TGCGCCAGCAGCCCTACAGGTGCAACTAATGAAAAACTGTTTTTT	CASSPTGATNEKLFF
TRBV15	TRBJ2-1	.	.	TGTGCCACCAGCAGAGCGGGAGTAGGGTACAATGAGCAGTTCTTC	CATSRAGVGYNEQFF
TRBV19	TRBJ2-6	.	once	TGTGCCAGTAGTGAGACTATCTCCTACTCTGGGGCCAACGTCCTGACTTTC	CASSETISYSGANVLTF
TRBV5-1	TRBJ2-5	TRBD1	.	TGCGCCAGCAGCTCCCGACAGGGGAGTTGGGAGACCCAGTACTTC	CASSSRQGSWETQYF
TRBV6-5	TRBJ1-1	TRBD1	few	TGTGCCAGCAGTGCCGGGACAGGACAATGGACTGAAGCTTTCTTT	CASSAGTGQWTEAFF
TRBV6-5	TRBJ2-2	.	once	TGTGCCAGCCGTCATGGACAGCTAGACACCGGGGAGCTGTTTTTT	CASRHGQLDTGELFF
TRBV27	TRBJ2-1	.	.	TGTGCCAGCAGTTTATATACAGGACCGTACAATGAGCAGTTCTTC	CASSLYTGPYNEQFF
TRBV30	TRBJ2-1	TRBD1	.	TGTGCCTGGAACAGGGGTAATGAGCAGTTCTTC	CAWNRGNEQFF
TRBV29-1	TRBJ1-5	TRBD1	.	TGCAGCGCCTCAGGGGGCGCCGATCAGCCCCAGCATTTT	CSASGGADQPQHF
TRBV2	TRBJ1-2	.	.	TGTGCCAGCACCTTAACCGTCCAGGGGTACAACTATGGCTACACCTTC	CASTLTVQGYNYGYTF